Described below is a single T cell receptor beta chain sequence and its context. The data were produced by immunoSEQ multiplex PCR, yet TCRdb's version contains in-frame clones alone and is incomplete. The table includes about 97,000 clones, about 91% detected once. This specimen comes from a study of blood T cell repertoires in COVID-19. The CDR3 is 14 amino acids. The ends lost 6 bases at V and 6 bases at J; junction bases unmatched: 5. From germline, CDR1 is SNHLY and CDR2 FYNNEI. The clonotype originates from a man aged 50 to 59 with COVID-19, enrolled during active disease. Material: peripheral blood. The chain is built from TRBV2 and TRBJ1-4, with 9 bases aligning to TRBD1. The CDR3 here is CASSIDRGDEKLFF. DNA for the CDR3: TGTGCCAGCAGCATCGACAGGGGGGATGAAAAACTGTTTTTT.